This paragraph reports one T cell receptor (beta chain). Its antigen remains unidentified. This CDR3 is also generated by other DNA sequences in the sample. This sample stems from a study of cytomegalovirus exposure and HLA in healthy donors. Study findings and constraints: A subsequent analysis found that TCR clusters from the first cohort also tended to co-occur in the 110 or so validation repertoires, with approximately 95% of cluster scores above 0.

Germline V gene sequence: CDR1 KGHSH, CDR2 LQKENI. With 3 bases clipped from V and 0 bases from J, the junction kept 2 bases outside the gene matches. There are 15 residues in the CDR3. Repertoires were generated with immunoSEQ multiplex PCR, while TCRdb's copy carries only in-frame clones and drops some. Among some 240,000 clones listed, roughly 87% were seen once. V is TRBV18 and J is TRBJ1-1; 9 bases are a match to TRBD1. The receptor comes from a young woman in good health and CMV-seropositive. Sequenced: PBMCs. The CDR3 region is CASSPGTGMNTEAFF. The CDR3 DNA reads as TGTGCCAGCTCACCGGGGACAGGGATGAACACTGAAGCTTTCTTT. Full variable domain (remainder filled in from reference TRBV18 and TRBJ1-1): NAGVMQNPRHLVRRRGQEARLRCSPMKGHSHVYWYRQLPEEGLKFMVYLQKENIIDESGMPKERFSAEFPKEGPSILRIQQVVRGDSAAYFCASSPGTGMNTEAFFGQGTRLTVV.